This TCR beta chain was recovered during a study of cytomegalovirus exposure and HLA in healthy donors. Germline values: CDR1 SGHTA, CDR2 FQGTGA. The length of the CDR3 is 15 residues. Trimming shortened V by 5 bases and J by 6 bases, and 14 bases separated the two germline ends. This PCR relied on a set of 60 Vbeta primers and 13 Jbeta primers. Data came from immunoSEQ multiplex PCR; TCRdb stores just in-frame clones and leaves some out. The sample consists of 100,000 to 150,000 clones, 78% of them appearing once. The V and J genes are TRBV7-3 and TRBJ1-6; D is perhaps TRBD1 (5 bases). This clonotype was obtained from a female donor in good health and CMV-seronegative. Sequenced: PBMCs. The CDR3 coding sequence is TGTGCCAGCAGCACCTCGGGACTGTTTAATTCACCCCTCCACTTT. Amino acids: CASSTSGLFNSPLHF. Combining the CDR3 with reference TRBV7-3 and TRBJ1-6 gives the whole variable domain GAGVSQTPSNKVTEKGKYVELRCDPISGHTALYWYRQSLGQGPEFLIYFQGTGAADDSGLPNDRFFAVRPEGSVSTLKIQRTERGDSAVYLCASSTSGLFNSPLHFGNGTRLTVT.